The 28 T cell receptor beta chains given below trace back to one sample, sequenced in a study of radiotherapy plus CTLA-4 blockade in lung cancer. The data were produced by immunoSEQ multiplex PCR, yet TCRdb's version contains in-frame clones alone and is incomplete. This table holds around 59,000 clones, around 68% found once. The specimen comprised peripheral blood, sampled from a patient treated with radiotherapy plus ipilimumab. The receptors were gathered from a human donor with non-small cell lung cancer whose response to radiotherapy plus ipilimumab could not be evaluated.

This chain joins TRBV6-5 and TRBJ1-1, with D maybe TRBD1 (5 bases). The CDR3 sequence is 15 residues long. CDR1 and CDR2 from the germline V gene are MNHEY and SVGAGI. V lost 7 bases and J lost 2, with 17 bases in between. CDR3 nucleotides: TGTGCCAGCACCCCAGGGAGGGGATTTAACACTGAAGCTTTCTTT. Encoded protein: CASTPGRGFNTEAFF.

The chain couples TRBV27 to TRBJ1-1, with 8 bases identical to TRBD1. Looked up from germline, CDR1 is MNHEY and CDR2 is SMNVEV (reference sequence). Losses at the gene ends were 3 bases for V and 4 bases for J; bases not matched to a gene: 4. The CDR3 contains 14 residues. The CDR3 sequence: CASSFQGAGTEAFF. The CDR3 DNA is TGTGCCAGCAGTTTTCAGGGGGCGGGCACTGAAGCTTTCTTT.

The chain combines TRBV19 with TRBJ2-7; TRBD2 aligns across 7 bases. V lost 1 base, J lost 0 bases, and 6 bases stayed unmatched. This CDR3 spans 16 amino acids. Germline CDR1 is LNHDA and CDR2 is SQIVND (reference sequence). The CDR3 nucleotides read TGTGCCAGTAGTATAGGAGGGAGGGGAAGCTCCTACGAGCAGTACTTC. It encodes CASSIGGRGSSYEQYF.

This clone was counted between two and nine times. The V gene is TRBV7-2, the J gene TRBJ2-7, with D possibly matching TRBD1 (6 bases). Looked up from germline, CDR1 is SGHTA and CDR2 is FQGNSA. CDR3 length equals 15 residues. Trimming stripped 1 base from V and 2 bases from J, with 12 bases between. The CDR3 DNA is TGTGCCAGCAGCTTAGAGCAGGGGCCTACCTACGAGCAGTACTTC. Translation: CASSLEQGPTYEQYF.

A few counts support this clone. The chain recombines TRBV29-1 with TRBJ2-1; possibly TRBD1 for D (5 bases). Germline V lookup: CDR1 SQVTM, CDR2 ANQGSEA. The CDR3 is 13 residues long. Trimming shortened V by 4 bases and J by 4 bases, and 11 bases separated the two germline ends. DNA of the CDR3: TGCAGCGTTGCTATCTCAGGGTACAATGAGCAGTTCTTC. It codes for CSVAISGYNEQFF.

The chain has TRBV7-2 and TRBJ1-3; no firm D call. This CDR3 is 16 amino acids long. V lost 2 bases, J lost 0 bases, and 11 bases lay in between. From germline, CDR1 is SGHTA and CDR2 FQGNSA. This CDR3 reads CASSLTGGSSGNTIYF. The CDR3, as DNA: TGTGCCAGCAGCTTAACGGGAGGGAGCTCTGGAAACACCATATATTTT.

The rearrangement links TRBV9 to TRBJ2-2, with 11 nucleotides matching TRBD1. The junction had 3 bases not matched to a gene; V was cut back by 0 bases and J by 5 bases. The CDR3 is 16 residues long. The germline CDR1 and CDR2 sequences are SGDLS and YYNGEE. The CDR3 is CASSVDGTGGTGELFF. The CDR3, as DNA: TGTGCCAGCAGCGTAGATGGGACAGGGGGGACCGGGGAGCTGTTTTTT.

This clone was recorded a few times. The chain has TRBV5-1 and TRBJ1-2; maybe TRBD1 (5 bases). Germline assignment: CDR1 SGHRS and CDR2 YFSETQ. V lost 0 bases to trimming and J lost 6 bases, with 15 bases between them. CDR3 length equals 15 residues. This chain's CDR3 is CASSLAFVGGNGYTF. The CDR3 region has the DNA TGCGCCAGCAGCTTGGCCTTTGTCGGGGGTAATGGCTACACCTTC.

This clone was seen a handful of times. V usage is TRBV4-1 and J usage is TRBJ2-3, with 7 bases matching TRBD2. Per germline, CDR1 MGHRA and CDR2 YSYEKL. Trimming at V came to 4 bases and at J to 2 bases, leaving 6 bases not matched to a gene. CDR3 length: 15 amino acids. CDR3 DNA sequence: TGCGCCAGCAGCCTGCCGGGACTAATCACAGATACGCAGTATTTT. Encoded protein: CASSLPGLITDTQYF.

The V call is TRBV28, the J call TRBJ1-5, with 9 bases fitting TRBD1. The CDR3 has 14 amino acids. Looked up from germline, CDR1 is MDHEN and CDR2 is SYDVKM. Trimming took 7 bases from V and 7 from J; bases not matched to a gene: 8. CDR3 coding DNA: TGTGCCAGCACCAAAACGACAGGGGGACAGCCCCAGCATTTT. This encodes CASTKTTGGQPQHF.

The V call is TRBV7-9, the J call TRBJ1-6; TRBD1 might be the D (5 bases). The CDR3 totals 18 residues. Looked up from germline, CDR1 is SEHNR and CDR2 is FQNEAQ (reference sequence). The V and J ends lost 5 bases and 2 bases respectively, with 19 bases between them. As DNA, the CDR3 is TGTGCCAGCAGCCCATCTCTCGGGGGTGAGCCCTATAATTCACCCCTCCACTTT. Amino acids: CASSPSLGGEPYNSPLHF.

With respect to this clone: A junction end diverges from the germline sequence, so it may reflect a read error. V and J are TRBV30 and TRBJ1-5, with 9 positions matching TRBD1. In germline, CDR1 is GTSNPN, CDR2 SVGIG (reference sequence). The CDR3 is 18 amino acids. The CDR3 here is CARSLAGTGSDSNQPQHF. The CDR3 nucleotides are TGTGCCCGGAGTTTAGCCGGGACAGGGTCTGATAGCAATCAGCCCCAGCATTTT.

The chain employs TRBV4-1 and TRBJ1-1; tentatively, D is TRBD1 (6 bases). Germline V gene lookup returns CDR1 MGHRA and CDR2 YSYEKL. CDR3 length: 17 residues. With 0 bases removed from V and 3 bases from J, the gap between germline ends came to 17 bases. The CDR3 spells CASSQEIQGRGYTEAFF. For the CDR3, the DNA is TGCGCCAGCAGCCAAGAGATACAGGGTAGGGGATACACTGAAGCTTTCTTT.

This rearrangement joins TRBV4-1 to TRBJ1-1, with no clear D. CDR1 is MGHRA and CDR2 is YSYEKL in the germline V gene. This CDR3 spans 15 amino acids. The V and J ends lost 2 bases and 4 bases respectively, with 14 bases between them. As DNA, the CDR3 is TGCGCCAGCAGCCAAATCGGAGCGGCGGGCACTGAAGCTTTCTTT. This encodes CASSQIGAAGTEAFF.

The chain combines TRBV4-1 with TRBJ2-4; tentatively, D is TRBD1 (5 bases). CDR3 length: 16 amino acids. Germline CDR1 and CDR2: MGHRA and YSYEKL. The V end lost 1 base, the J end lost 2 bases, and 12 bases lay between the germline ends. CDR3 nucleotide sequence: TGCGCCAGCAGCCAAGGGCAGGGAAGGACCAAAAACATTCAGTACTTC. This encodes CASSQGQGRTKNIQYF.

The J gene is TRBJ1-1, the V gene TRBV5-1; possibly TRBD1 for D (6 bases). V lost 4 bases and J 5 bases, leaving 18 bases between the germline ends. Germline CDR1 SGHRS, CDR2 YFSETQ. This CDR3 spans 15 amino acids. The CDR3 DNA follows: TGCGCCAGCAGCCCCTTACAGGGCGAGAGTACTGAAGCTTTCTTT. It specifies CASSPLQGESTEAFF.

The chain is built from TRBV2 and TRBJ2-1, with 11 bases matching TRBD1. The trim removed 7 bases at V and 9 bases at J, leaving 5 bases unmatched. Germline V CDR1 and CDR2: SNHLY, FYNNEI. The CDR3 is 13 amino acids. CDR3 in DNA: TGTGCCAGCAACCGGGACAGGGGGTTTGAGCAGTTCTTC. Its translation is CASNRDRGFEQFF.

The chain carries TRBV19 and TRBJ1-2; D might be TRBD1 (5 bases). The germline V gene encodes CDR1 LNHDA and CDR2 SQIVND (reference sequence). Trimming removed 0 bases from V and 6 bases from J, with 17 bases in between. The CDR3 is 16 amino acids. CDR3 in amino acids: CASSIDRPGPWDGYTF. The CDR3 DNA is TGTGCCAGTAGTATAGATCGCCCAGGGCCGTGGGATGGCTACACCTTC.

The V gene is TRBV5-1, the J gene TRBJ1-2; a weak D match, TRBD1 (6 bases). CDR1 is SGHRS, CDR2 YFSETQ, per germline. The V and J ends lost 0 bases and 1 base respectively, with 13 bases between them. This CDR3 comprises 16 residues. Here the CDR3 reads CASSLDGRGLNYGYTF. The CDR3 DNA sequence: TGCGCCAGCAGCTTGGATGGCAGGGGTCTTAACTATGGCTACACCTTC. Based on the CDR3 plus reference TRBV5-1 and TRBJ1-2, the full variable domain is KAGVTQTPRYLIKTRGQQVTLSCSPISGHRSVSWYQQTPGQGLQFLFEYFSETQRNKGNFPGRFSGRQFSNSRSEMNVSTLELGDSALYLCASSLDGRGLNYGYTFGSGTRLTVV.

This clone has just a few counts. The genes are TRBV10-1 and TRBJ1-1; tentatively, D is TRBD1 (6 bases). CDR3 length: 14 residues. V was shortened by 2 bases and J by 8 bases, with 15 bases between the two germline ends. Germline-derived CDR1 and CDR2 are WNHNN and SYGVQD (reference sequence). CDR3 DNA sequence: TGCGCCAGCAGTGAGCCGGGGACAACTTCGGAAGCTTTCTTT. Amino acids: CASSEPGTTSEAFF.

The chain couples TRBV15 to TRBJ2-1; D remains ambiguous. CDR3 length equals 13 residues. V dropped 0 bases and J dropped 4 bases, with 4 bases sitting between them. CDR1 is LNHNV and CDR2 is YYDKDF in the germline V gene (reference sequence). The CDR3 region has the DNA TGTGCCACCAGCAGAGATCAATACAATGAGCAGTTCTTC. This sequence encodes CATSRDQYNEQFF.

The chain joins TRBV19 to TRBJ1-6; 8 bases fit TRBD1. The CDR3 is made up of 16 amino acids. With 4 bases clipped from V and 7 bases from J, the junction kept 9 bases outside the gene matches. Germline V gene lookup returns CDR1 LNHDA and CDR2 SQIVND (reference sequence). CDR3 DNA sequence: TGTGCCAGTAGTAGGACCCCGGGACAGGCGAATTCACCCCTCCACTTT. Its translation is CASSRTPGQANSPLHF. Full variable domain (remainder filled in from reference TRBV19 and TRBJ1-6): DGGITQSPKYLFRKEGQNVTLSCEQNLNHDAMYWYRQDPGQGLRLIYYSQIVNDFQKGDIAEGYSVSREKKESFPLTVTSAQKNPTAFYLCASSRTPGQANSPLHFGNGTRLTVT.

This clone was detected a few times. The V gene is TRBV6-4, the J gene TRBJ1-6, with D tentatively TRBD1 (5 bases). There are 13 residues in the CDR3. Trimming removed 4 bases from V and 6 bases from J, with 7 bases in between. In germline, CDR1 is MRHNA, CDR2 SNTAGT. The CDR3 reads CASSVDSNSPLHF. The CDR3 coding sequence is TGTGCCAGCAGTGTCGACAGTAATTCACCCCTCCACTTT.

In this sample, this clone turned up a few times. The rearrangement uses TRBV7-9 and TRBJ1-2, with a tentative D call TRBD1 (5 bases). V dropped 6 bases and J dropped 8 bases, with 10 bases sitting between them. The CDR3 contains 11 residues. Germline values: CDR1 SEHNR, CDR2 FQNEAQ (reference sequence). CDR3 nucleotide sequence: TGTGCCAGCAGTCAGGGTGGAGGCTACACCTTC. Protein: CASSQGGGYTF. The complete variable domain, with remaining parts taken from reference TRBV7-9 and TRBJ1-2, reads DTGVSQNPRHKITKRGQNVTFRCDPISEHNRLYWYRQTLGQGPEFLTYFQNEAQLEKSRLLSDRFSAERPKGSFSTLEIQRTEQGDSAMYLCASSQGGGYTFGSGTRLTVV.

This chain links TRBV5-1 with TRBJ2-1, with TRBD2 identical over 11 bases. The CDR3 is 15 amino acids. Germline loops: CDR1 SGHRS, CDR2 YFSETQ. The V and J ends lost 4 bases and 6 bases, in that order; junction bases with no gene match: 6. CDR3 in DNA: TGCGCCAGCAGCATAGCGACTAGCGGGATCAATGAGCAGTTCTTC. Translating gives CASSIATSGINEQFF.

This clone occurred once. V gene TRBV25-1 combines with J gene TRBJ1-5; tentative D call: TRBD1 (6 bases). Germline V gene data show CDR1 as MGHDK and CDR2 as SYGVNS. CDR3 size: 15 residues. V lost 6 bases to trimming and J lost 5 bases, with 17 bases between them. The CDR3 DNA reads TGTGCCAGCAGCCAATCCAGGGGAGGGGATCAGCCCCAGCATTTT. Translated: CASSQSRGGDQPQHF.

The V and J genes are TRBV6-1 and TRBJ1-5; no definite D call. The V end was cut by 6 bases, the J end by 4 bases, with 10 bases between. The CDR3 contains 13 residues. Per the germline V gene, CDR1 is MNHNS and CDR2 is SASEGT. CDR3 loop: CASRGSLNQPQHF. The CDR3, as DNA: TGTGCCAGCAGGGGGAGTTTAAATCAGCCCCAGCATTTT.

The chain couples TRBV11-2 to TRBJ2-7, with 15 bases identical to TRBD2. Germline lookup yields CDR1 SGHAT and CDR2 FQNNGV. This CDR3 has 16 residues. J lost 3 bases, V lost 5 bases, and 5 bases had no gene match. CDR3 sequence: CASSPGLAGGYYEQYF. CDR3 DNA sequence: TGTGCCAGCAGCCCGGGACTAGCGGGGGGTTACTACGAGCAGTACTTC.